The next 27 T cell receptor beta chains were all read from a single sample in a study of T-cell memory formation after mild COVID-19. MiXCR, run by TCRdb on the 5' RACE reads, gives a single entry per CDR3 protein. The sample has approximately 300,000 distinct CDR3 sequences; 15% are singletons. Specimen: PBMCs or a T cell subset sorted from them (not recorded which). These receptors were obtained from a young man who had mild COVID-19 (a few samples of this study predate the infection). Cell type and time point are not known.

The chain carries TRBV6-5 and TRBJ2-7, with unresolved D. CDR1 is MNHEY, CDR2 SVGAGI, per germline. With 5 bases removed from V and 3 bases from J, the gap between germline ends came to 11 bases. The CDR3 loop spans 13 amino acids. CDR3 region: CASSIDTHYEQYF. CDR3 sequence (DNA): TGTGCCAGCAGTATAGACACACACTACGAGCAGTACTTC.

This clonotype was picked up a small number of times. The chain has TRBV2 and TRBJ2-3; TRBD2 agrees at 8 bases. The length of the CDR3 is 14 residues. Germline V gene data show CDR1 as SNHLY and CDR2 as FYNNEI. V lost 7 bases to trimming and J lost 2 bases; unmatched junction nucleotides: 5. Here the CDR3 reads CASMSGGATDTQYF. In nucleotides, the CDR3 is TGTGCCAGCATGTCCGGGGGGGCCACAGATACGCAGTATTTT. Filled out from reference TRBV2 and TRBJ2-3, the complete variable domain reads EPEVTQTPSHQVTQMGQEVILRCVPISNHLYFYWYRQILGQKVEFLVSFYNNEISEKSEIFDDQFSVERPDGSNFTLKIRSTKLEDSAMYFCASMSGGATDTQYFGPGTRLTVL.

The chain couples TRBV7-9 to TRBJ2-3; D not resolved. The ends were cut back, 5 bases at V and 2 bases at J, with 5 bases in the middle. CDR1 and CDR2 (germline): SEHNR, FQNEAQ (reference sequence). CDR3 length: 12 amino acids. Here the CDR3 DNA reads TGTGCCAGCAGCCGAGCCACAGATACGCAGTATTTT. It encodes CASSRATDTQYF. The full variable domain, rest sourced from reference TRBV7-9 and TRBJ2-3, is DTGVSQNPRHKITKRGQNVTFRCDPISEHNRLYWYRQTLGQGPEFLTYFQNEAQLEKSRLLSDRFSAERPKGSFSTLEIQRTEQGDSAMYLCASSRATDTQYFGPGTRLTVL.

The CDR3 here is CSARRQGLNTEAFF. In DNA, the CDR3 is TGCAGTGCTAGAAGACAGGGACTGAACACTGAAGCTTTCTTT. The J gene is TRBJ1-1, the V gene TRBV20-1; 7 bases match TRBD1. Germline CDR1 DFQATT, CDR2 SNEGSKA (reference sequence). CDR3 size: 14 residues. V lost 2 bases, J lost 0 bases, and 3 bases stayed unmatched.

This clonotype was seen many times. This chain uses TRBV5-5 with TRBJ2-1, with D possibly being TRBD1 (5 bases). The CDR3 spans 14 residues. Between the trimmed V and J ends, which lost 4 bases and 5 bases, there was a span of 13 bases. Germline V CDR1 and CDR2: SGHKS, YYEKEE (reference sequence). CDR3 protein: CASSLRNRNNEQFF. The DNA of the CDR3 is TGTGCCAGCAGCCTCCGGAACAGGAACAATGAGCAGTTCTTC. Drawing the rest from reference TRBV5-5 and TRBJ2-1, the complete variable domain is DAGVTQSPTHLIKTRGQQVTLRCSPISGHKSVSWYQQVLGQGPQFIFQYYEKEERGRGNFPDRFSARQFPNYSSELNVNALLLGDSALYLCASSLRNRNNEQFFGPGTRLTVL.

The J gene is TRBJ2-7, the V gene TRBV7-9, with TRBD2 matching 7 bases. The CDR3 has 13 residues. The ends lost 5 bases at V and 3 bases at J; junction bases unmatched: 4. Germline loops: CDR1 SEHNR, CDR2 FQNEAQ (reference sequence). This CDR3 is CASSTGGNYEQYV. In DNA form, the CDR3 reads TGTGCCAGCAGCACCGGGGGGAACTACGAGCAGTACGTC.

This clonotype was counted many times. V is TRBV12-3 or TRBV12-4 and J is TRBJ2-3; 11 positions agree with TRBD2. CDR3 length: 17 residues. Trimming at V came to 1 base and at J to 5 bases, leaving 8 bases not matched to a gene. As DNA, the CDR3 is TGTGCCAGCAGTTTAGGTCTAGCGGGGGGCGGTGGAGATACGCAGTATTTT. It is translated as CASSLGLAGGGGDTQYF.

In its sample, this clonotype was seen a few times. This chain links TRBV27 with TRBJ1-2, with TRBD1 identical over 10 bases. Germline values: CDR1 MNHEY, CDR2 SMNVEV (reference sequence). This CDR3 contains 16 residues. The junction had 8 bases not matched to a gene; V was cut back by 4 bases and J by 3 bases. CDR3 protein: CASSSYFGTGDYGYTF. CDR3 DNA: TGTGCCAGCAGTTCCTACTTTGGGACAGGGGACTATGGCTACACCTTC.

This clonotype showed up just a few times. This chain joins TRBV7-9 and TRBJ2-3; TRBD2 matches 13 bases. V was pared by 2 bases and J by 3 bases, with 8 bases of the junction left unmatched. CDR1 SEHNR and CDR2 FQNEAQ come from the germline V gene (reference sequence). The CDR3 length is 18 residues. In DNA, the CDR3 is TGTGCCAGCAGCTTAACCCCTGGACTAGCGGGAGATACAGATACGCAGTATTTT. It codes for CASSLTPGLAGDTDTQYF.

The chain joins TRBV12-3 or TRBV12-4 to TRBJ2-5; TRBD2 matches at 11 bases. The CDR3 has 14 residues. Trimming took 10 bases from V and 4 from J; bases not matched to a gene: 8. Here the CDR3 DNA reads TGTGCCACCTCGGGAACTAGCGGGGGAGAGACCCAGTACTTC. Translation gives CATSGTSGGETQYF.

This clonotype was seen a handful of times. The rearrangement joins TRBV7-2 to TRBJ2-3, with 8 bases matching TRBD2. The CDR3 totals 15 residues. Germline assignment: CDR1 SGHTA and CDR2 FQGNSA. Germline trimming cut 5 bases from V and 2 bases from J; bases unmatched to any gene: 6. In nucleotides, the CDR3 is TGTGCCAGCAGCGACCGCGGGGGGCACACAGATACGCAGTATTTT. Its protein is CASSDRGGHTDTQYF.

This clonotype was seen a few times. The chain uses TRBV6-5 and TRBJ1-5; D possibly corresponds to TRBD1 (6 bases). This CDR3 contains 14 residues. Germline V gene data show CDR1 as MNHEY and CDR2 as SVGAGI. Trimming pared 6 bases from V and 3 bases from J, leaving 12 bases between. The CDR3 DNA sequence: TGTGCCAGCAGCCGGACAGTAACCAATCAGCCCCAGCATTTT. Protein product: CASSRTVTNQPQHF.

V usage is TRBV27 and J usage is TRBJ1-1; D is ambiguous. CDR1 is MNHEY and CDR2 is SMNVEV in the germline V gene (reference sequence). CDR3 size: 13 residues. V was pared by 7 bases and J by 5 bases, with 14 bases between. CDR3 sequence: CASKSWEGTEAFF. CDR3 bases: TGTGCCAGCAAATCTTGGGAAGGAACTGAAGCTTTCTTT.

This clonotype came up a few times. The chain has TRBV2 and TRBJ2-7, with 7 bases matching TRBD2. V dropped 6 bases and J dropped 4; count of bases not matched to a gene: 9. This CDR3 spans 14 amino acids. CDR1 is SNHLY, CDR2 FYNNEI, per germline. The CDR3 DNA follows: TGTGCCAGCAGGGGAAGGGACTACTTATACGAGCAGTACTTC. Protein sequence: CASRGRDYLYEQYF.

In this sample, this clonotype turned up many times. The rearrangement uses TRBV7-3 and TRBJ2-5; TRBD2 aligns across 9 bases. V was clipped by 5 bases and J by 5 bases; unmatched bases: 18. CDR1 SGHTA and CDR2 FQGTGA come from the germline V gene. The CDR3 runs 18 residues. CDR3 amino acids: CASSPAGSGGPGRETQYF. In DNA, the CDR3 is TGTGCCAGCAGCCCGGCGGGAAGCGGGGGGCCAGGTCGGGAGACCCAGTACTTC. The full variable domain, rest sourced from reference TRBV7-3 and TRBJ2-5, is GAGVSQTPSNKVTEKGKYVELRCDPISGHTALYWYRQSLGQGPEFLIYFQGTGAADDSGLPNDRFFAVRPEGSVSTLKIQRTERGDSAVYLCASSPAGSGGPGRETQYFGPGTRLLVL.

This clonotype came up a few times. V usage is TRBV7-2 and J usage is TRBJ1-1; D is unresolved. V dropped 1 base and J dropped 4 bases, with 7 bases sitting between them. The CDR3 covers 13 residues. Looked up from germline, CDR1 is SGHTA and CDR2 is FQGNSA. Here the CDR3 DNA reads TGTGCCAGCAGCTTAGTGAGCTTCACTGAAGCTTTCTTT. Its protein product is CASSLVSFTEAFF.

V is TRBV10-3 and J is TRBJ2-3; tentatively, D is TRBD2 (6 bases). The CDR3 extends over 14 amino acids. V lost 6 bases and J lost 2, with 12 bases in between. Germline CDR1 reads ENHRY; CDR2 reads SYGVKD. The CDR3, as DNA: TGTGCCATCAGGCGGGAACTTACCACAGATACGCAGTATTTT. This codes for CAIRRELTTDTQYF.

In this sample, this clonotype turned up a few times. CDR3 bases: TGTGCCAGCAGCGCCCAGGCACGGGACACGCAGTATTTT. Its protein is CASSAQARDTQYF. The chain links TRBV7-3 to TRBJ2-3; D possibly uses TRBD1 or TRBD2 (5 bases each). This CDR3 comprises 13 residues. The germline gives CDR1 SGHTA, CDR2 FQGTGA. Trimming pared 5 bases from V and 9 bases from J, leaving 15 bases between.

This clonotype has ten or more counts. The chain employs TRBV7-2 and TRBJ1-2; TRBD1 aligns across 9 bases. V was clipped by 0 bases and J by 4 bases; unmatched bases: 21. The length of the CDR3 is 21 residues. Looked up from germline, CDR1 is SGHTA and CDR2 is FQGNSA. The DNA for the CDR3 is TGTGCCAGCAGCTTAGCGTTTAAGTTAAAGAGAGGACAGGGGTCAGGCTATGGCTACACCTTC. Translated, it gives CASSLAFKLKRGQGSGYGYTF. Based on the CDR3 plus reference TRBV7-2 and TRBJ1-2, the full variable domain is GAGVSQSPSNKVTEKGKDVELRCDPISGHTALYWYRQSLGQGLEFLIYFQGNSAPDKSGLPSDRFSAERTGGSVSTLTIQRTQQEDSAVYLCASSLAFKLKRGQGSGYGYTFGSGTRLTVV.

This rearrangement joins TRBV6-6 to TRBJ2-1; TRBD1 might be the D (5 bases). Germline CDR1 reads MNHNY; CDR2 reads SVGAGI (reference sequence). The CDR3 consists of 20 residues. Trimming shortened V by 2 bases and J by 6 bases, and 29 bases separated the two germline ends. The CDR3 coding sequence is TGTGCCAGCAGTTACCCCGTGAAGGGGTCCCAGGTCCCGTTAGTCAATGAGCAGTTCTTC. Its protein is CASSYPVKGSQVPLVNEQFF.

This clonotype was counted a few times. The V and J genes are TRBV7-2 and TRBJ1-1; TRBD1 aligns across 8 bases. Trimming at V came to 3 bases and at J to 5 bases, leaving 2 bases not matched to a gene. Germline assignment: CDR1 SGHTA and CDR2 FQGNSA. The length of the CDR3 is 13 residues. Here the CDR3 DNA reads TGTGCCAGCAGCTTCAGGGGGCGGACTGAAGCTTTCTTT. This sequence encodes CASSFRGRTEAFF.

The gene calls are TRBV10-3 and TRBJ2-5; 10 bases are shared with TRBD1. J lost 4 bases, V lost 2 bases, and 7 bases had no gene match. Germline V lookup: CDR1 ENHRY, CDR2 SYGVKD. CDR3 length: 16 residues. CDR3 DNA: TGTGCCATCAGTGAGGGACAGGGGGTAGCCTCAGAGACCCAGTACTTC. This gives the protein CAISEGQGVASETQYF.

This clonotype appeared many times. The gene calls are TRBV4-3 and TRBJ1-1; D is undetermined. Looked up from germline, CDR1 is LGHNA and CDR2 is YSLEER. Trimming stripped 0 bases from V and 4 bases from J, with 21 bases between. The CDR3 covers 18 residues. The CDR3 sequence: CASSQDPAPSRASTEAFF. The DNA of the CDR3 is TGCGCCAGCAGCCAAGATCCGGCCCCCTCAAGGGCCTCCACTGAAGCTTTCTTT.

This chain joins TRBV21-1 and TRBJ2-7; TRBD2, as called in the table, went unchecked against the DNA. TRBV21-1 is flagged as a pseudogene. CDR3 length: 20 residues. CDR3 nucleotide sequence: TGTGCCAGCAGCAAAGGGGACCCGGGACTAGCGGGGGGGAGCTCCTACGAGCAGTACGTC. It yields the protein CASSKGDPGLAGGSSYEQYV.

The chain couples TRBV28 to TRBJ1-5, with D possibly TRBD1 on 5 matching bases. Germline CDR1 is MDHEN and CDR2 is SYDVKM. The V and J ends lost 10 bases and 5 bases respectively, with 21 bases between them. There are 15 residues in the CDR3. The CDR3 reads CATFRQREPYQPQHF. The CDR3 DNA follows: TGTGCCACCTTTCGACAGCGGGAACCATATCAGCCCCAGCATTTT.

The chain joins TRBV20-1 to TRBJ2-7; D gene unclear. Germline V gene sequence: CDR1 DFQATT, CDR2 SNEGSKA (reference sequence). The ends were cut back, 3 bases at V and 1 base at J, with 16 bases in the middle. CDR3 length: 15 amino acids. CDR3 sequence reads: CSARPGLFSSYEQYV. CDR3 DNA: TGCAGTGCTAGGCCGGGTTTATTTTCGTCCTACGAGCAGTACGTC.

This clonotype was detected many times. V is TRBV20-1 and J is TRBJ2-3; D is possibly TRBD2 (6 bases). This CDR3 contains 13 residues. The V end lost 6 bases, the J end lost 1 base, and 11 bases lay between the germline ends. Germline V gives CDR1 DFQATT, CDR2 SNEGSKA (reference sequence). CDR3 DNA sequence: TGCAGTGCCAAGGGACTTGGCACAGATACGCAGTATTTT. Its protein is CSAKGLGTDTQYF.